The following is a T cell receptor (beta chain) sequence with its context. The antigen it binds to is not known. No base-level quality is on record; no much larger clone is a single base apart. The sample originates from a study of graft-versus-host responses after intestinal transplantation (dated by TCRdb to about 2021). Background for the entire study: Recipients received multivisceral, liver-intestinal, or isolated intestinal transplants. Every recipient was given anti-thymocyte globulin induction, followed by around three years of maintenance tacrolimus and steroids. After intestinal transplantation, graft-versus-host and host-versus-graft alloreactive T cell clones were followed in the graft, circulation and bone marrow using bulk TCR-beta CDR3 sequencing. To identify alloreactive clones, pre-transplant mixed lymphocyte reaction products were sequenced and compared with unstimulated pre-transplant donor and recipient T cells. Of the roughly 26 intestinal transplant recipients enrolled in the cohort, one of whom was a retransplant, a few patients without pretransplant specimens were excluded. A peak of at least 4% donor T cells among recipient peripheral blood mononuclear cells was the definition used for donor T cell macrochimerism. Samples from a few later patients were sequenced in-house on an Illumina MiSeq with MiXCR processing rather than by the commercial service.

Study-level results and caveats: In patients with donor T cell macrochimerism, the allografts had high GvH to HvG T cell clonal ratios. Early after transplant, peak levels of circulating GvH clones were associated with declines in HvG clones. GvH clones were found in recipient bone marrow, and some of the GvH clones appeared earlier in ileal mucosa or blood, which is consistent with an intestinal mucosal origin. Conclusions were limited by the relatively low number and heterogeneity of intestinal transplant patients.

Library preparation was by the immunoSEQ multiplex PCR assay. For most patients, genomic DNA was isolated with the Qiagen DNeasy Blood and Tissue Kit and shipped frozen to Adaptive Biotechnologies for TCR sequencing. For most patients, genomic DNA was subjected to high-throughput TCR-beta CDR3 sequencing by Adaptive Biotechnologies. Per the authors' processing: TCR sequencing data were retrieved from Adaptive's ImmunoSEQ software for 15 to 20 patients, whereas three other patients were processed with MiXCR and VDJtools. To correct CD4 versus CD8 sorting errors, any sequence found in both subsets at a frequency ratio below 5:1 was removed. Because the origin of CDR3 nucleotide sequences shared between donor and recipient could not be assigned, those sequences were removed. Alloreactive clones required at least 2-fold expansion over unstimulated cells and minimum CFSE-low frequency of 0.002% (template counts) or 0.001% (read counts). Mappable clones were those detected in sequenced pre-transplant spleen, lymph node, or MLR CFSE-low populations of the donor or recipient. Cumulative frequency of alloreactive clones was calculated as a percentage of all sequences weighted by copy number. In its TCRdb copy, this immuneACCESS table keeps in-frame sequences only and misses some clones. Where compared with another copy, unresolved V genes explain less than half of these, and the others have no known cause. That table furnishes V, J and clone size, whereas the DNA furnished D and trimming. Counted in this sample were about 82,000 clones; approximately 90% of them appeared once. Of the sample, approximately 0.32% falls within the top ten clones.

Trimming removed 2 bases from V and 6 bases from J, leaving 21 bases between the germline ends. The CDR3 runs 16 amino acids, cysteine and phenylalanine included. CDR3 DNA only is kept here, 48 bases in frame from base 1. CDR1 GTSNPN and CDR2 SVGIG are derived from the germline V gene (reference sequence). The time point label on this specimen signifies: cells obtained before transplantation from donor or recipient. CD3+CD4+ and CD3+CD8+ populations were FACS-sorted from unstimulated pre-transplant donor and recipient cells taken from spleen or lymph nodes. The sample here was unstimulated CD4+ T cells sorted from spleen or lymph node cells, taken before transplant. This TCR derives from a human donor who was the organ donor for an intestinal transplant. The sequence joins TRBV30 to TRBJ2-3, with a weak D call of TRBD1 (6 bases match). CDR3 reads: CAWSPLRRQAPDTQYF. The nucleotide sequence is TGTGCCTGGAGTCCTCTACGGCGACAGGCCCCTGATACGCAGTATTTT.